The 29 T cell receptor beta chains reported below all come from one sample, sequenced in a study of T cell responses to AZD1222 COVID-19 vaccine. Libraries were prepared by immunoSEQ multiplex PCR; TCRdb keeps only in-frame clonotypes and omits some of them. The sample carries about 160,000 clones, 88% recorded once. The sample here was peripheral blood, taken 28 days after the second AZD1222 dose. The receptors were sampled from an adult who received the AZD1222 COVID-19 vaccine.

The chain couples TRBV6-5 to TRBJ1-4; tentatively, D is TRBD1 (5 bases). The V gene lost 7 bases and the J gene lost 8 bases, with 17 bases spanning the gap. CDR3 length: 14 residues. The germline CDR1 and CDR2 sequences are MNHEY and SVGAGI. The CDR3: CASKPQEDWEKLFF. In DNA, the CDR3 is TGTGCCAGCAAGCCACAGGAGGACTGGGAAAAACTGTTTTTT.

This clone was counted a single time. The chain has TRBV5-1 and TRBJ1-2; perhaps TRBD1 as D (6 bases). This CDR3 comprises 14 residues. Trimming stripped 4 bases from V and 0 bases from J, with 10 bases between. Germline lookup yields CDR1 SGHRS and CDR2 YFSETQ. CDR3 sequence reads: CASSRDTTNYGYTF. The CDR3 DNA is TGCGCCAGCAGCAGGGACACAACTAACTATGGCTACACCTTC.

The chain is built from TRBV12-3 or TRBV12-4 and TRBJ1-1; D is uncertain. V lost 4 bases, J lost 0 bases, and 6 bases lay in between. This CDR3 comprises 13 residues. CDR3 amino acids: CASSYHMNTEAFF. CDR3 in DNA: TGTGCCAGCAGTTACCACATGAACACTGAAGCTTTCTTT.

This clone has just one count. J is TRBJ1-1 and V is TRBV4-1; D ambiguous. Germline CDR1 and CDR2: MGHRA and YSYEKL. Trimming left V 3 bases short and J 0 bases short, with 8 bases between. The CDR3 is 14 residues long. The CDR3 DNA follows: TGCGCCAGCAGCCACCCGACAATGAACACTGAAGCTTTCTTT. Amino acid sequence: CASSHPTMNTEAFF.

The chain links TRBV4-3 to TRBJ1-2; no definite D call. The V and J ends lost 3 bases and 5 bases respectively, with 16 bases between them. Per the germline V gene, CDR1 is LGHNA and CDR2 is YSLEER. CDR3 length: 15 amino acids. The CDR3 reads CASSQPEGRQYGYTF. The CDR3 nucleotides read TGCGCCAGCAGCCAGCCCGAAGGGAGACAATATGGCTACACCTTC.

V usage is TRBV16 and J usage is TRBJ1-2; D might be TRBD1 (5 bases). This CDR3 comprises 15 residues. Germline CDR1 KGHSY, CDR2 FQNENV. V was pared by 1 base and J by 4 bases, with 13 bases between. The DNA of the CDR3 is TGTGCCAGCAGCCAATTAGGGACGGTTAGCTATGGCTACACCTTC. As protein: CASSQLGTVSYGYTF.

This chain links TRBV3-1 (or the pseudogene TRBV3-2) with TRBJ1-5; D unclear. V was cut by 5 bases and J by 4 bases, with 6 bases left in between. This CDR3 region has 12 residues. CDR1 and CDR2 (germline): LGHDT, YNNKEL (reference sequence). CDR3 nucleotide sequence: TGTGCCAGCAGCGCTCTAAATCAGCCCCAGCATTTT. Protein: CASSALNQPQHF.

The rearrangement links TRBV11-3 to TRBJ2-1; D uncertain. The CDR3 covers 15 residues. CDR1 and CDR2 from the germline V gene are SGHNT and YENEEA. Trimming cost V 5 bases and J 8 bases, with 19 bases left between them. The CDR3 reads CASSPGVSQVDEQFF. CDR3 bases: TGTGCCAGCAGCCCAGGAGTTTCTCAAGTCGATGAGCAGTTCTTC.

This rearrangement joins TRBV5-1 to TRBJ1-3; the D gene is possibly TRBD1 (5 bases). Germline CDR1 SGHRS, CDR2 YFSETQ. V shed 1 base and J shed 0 bases, with 8 bases lying between them. The CDR3 totals 15 residues. The CDR3 is CASSLTGLSGNTIYF. CDR3 coding DNA: TGCGCCAGCAGCTTGACAGGTCTCTCTGGAAACACCATATATTTT.

V gene TRBV24-1 combines with J gene TRBJ1-6; D is unclear. Germline-derived CDR1 and CDR2 are KGHDR and SFDVKD. The CDR3 covers 19 residues. Deletions cut 0 bases from V and 0 bases from J, with 14 bases between. CDR3 bases: TGTGCCACCAGTGATTTGAGACAAGCTTCGAGCTCCTATAATTCACCCCTCCACTTT. Protein: CATSDLRQASSSYNSPLHF.

The CDR3 bases are TGCAGTGCCGATCGACAGGCCGAGCAGTACTTC. The encoded protein is CSADRQAEQYF. V and J are TRBV20-1 and TRBJ2-7, with D possibly being TRBD1 (6 bases). V was cut by 6 bases and J by 6 bases, with 12 bases left in between. Per germline, CDR1 DFQATT and CDR2 SNEGSKA (reference sequence). This CDR3 is 11 amino acids long.

The chain recombines TRBV12-3 or TRBV12-4 with TRBJ1-2, with D unclear. V lost 6 bases and J lost 4, with 9 bases in between. This CDR3 comprises 12 residues. As DNA, the CDR3 is TGTGCCAGCAGCCAACCCCCCTATGGCTACACCTTC. Residues: CASSQPPYGYTF.

The chain employs TRBV27 and TRBJ1-1; no firm D call. V lost 3 bases and J lost 3, with 8 bases in between. Germline loops: CDR1 MNHEY, CDR2 SMNVEV (reference sequence). The CDR3 spans 13 residues. CDR3 residues: CASSLGEDTEAFF. CDR3 in DNA: TGTGCCAGCAGTTTGGGAGAGGACACTGAAGCTTTCTTT.

J is TRBJ2-6 and V is TRBV11-2; D ambiguous. CDR3 length equals 16 residues. Germline values: CDR1 SGHAT, CDR2 FQNNGV. With 2 bases removed from V and 0 bases from J, the gap between germline ends came to 8 bases. The CDR3 coding sequence is TGTGCCAGCAGCTTAAGGCGCGACTCTGGGGCCAACGTCCTGACTTTC. Its protein is CASSLRRDSGANVLTF.

This chain joins TRBV6-5 and TRBJ1-3, with TRBD1 as a possible D gene (5 bases). The CDR3 spans 15 residues. Deletions cut 6 bases from V and 4 bases from J, with 16 bases between. The V gene's germline CDR1 is MNHEY and CDR2 SVGAGI. The CDR3 DNA reads TGTGCCAGCAGAGCCCTTCAGGGAGGAGGAAACACCATATATTTT. It yields the protein CASRALQGGGNTIYF.

V and J are TRBV19 and TRBJ1-5; TRBD1 might be the D (6 bases). Germline CDR1 and CDR2: LNHDA and SQIVND (reference sequence). Between the trimmed V and J ends, which lost 5 bases and 1 base, there was a span of 15 bases. The CDR3 runs 16 residues. As DNA, the CDR3 is TGTGCCAGTAGTGGACAGACGTATGGGAGCAATCAGCCCCAGCATTTT. Translating gives CASSGQTYGSNQPQHF.

The J gene is TRBJ2-7, the V gene TRBV10-3; D ambiguous. The CDR3 totals 14 residues. Germline CDR1 is ENHRY and CDR2 is SYGVKD. Trimming took 6 bases from V and 6 from J, leaving 18 bases between them. Written as DNA, the CDR3 is TGTGCCATCAGGCAGGCCCGGATGAGCTCCGAGCAGTACTTC. Its protein product is CAIRQARMSSEQYF.

V is TRBV11-2 and J is TRBJ2-3, with D possibly matching TRBD2 (6 bases). The CDR3 contains 17 residues. Germline lookup yields CDR1 SGHAT and CDR2 FQNNGV. V dropped 3 bases and J dropped 6 bases, with 22 bases sitting between them. The CDR3, as DNA: TGTGCCAGCAGCTTTCTATCCGGGACTCCGAAGGGGGATACGCAGTATTTT. Its translation: CASSFLSGTPKGDTQYF.

V usage is TRBV7-2 and J usage is TRBJ1-1; D possibly corresponds to TRBD1 (6 bases). Trimming left V 3 bases short and J 1 base short, with 9 bases between. Per germline, CDR1 SGHTA and CDR2 FQGNSA. The CDR3 sequence is 14 residues long. CDR3 bases: TGTGCCAGCAGCTTGGGGGGGGCGAACACTGAAGCTTTCTTT. This translates into CASSLGGANTEAFF.

The rearrangement uses TRBV11-2 and TRBJ1-1; 7 bases agree with TRBD1. The V and J ends lost 3 bases and 7 bases, in that order; junction bases with no gene match: 8. Per germline, CDR1 SGHAT and CDR2 FQNNGV. This CDR3 spans 14 amino acids. CDR3 protein: CASSLVRTGFEAFF. The CDR3 bases are TGTGCCAGCAGCTTGGTTAGGACAGGTTTTGAAGCTTTCTTT.

The chain recombines TRBV27 with TRBJ1-6; 7 bases align to TRBD1. Per the germline V gene, CDR1 is MNHEY and CDR2 is SMNVEV (reference sequence). The CDR3 contains 13 residues. V lost 10 bases to trimming and J lost 7 bases; unmatched junction nucleotides: 7. CDR3 sequence reads: CATTGQRNSPLHF. The CDR3 DNA follows: TGTGCCACCACGGGACAGAGAAATTCACCCCTCCACTTT.

The count of this clone is one. The gene calls are TRBV30 and TRBJ1-1; D is unclear. The CDR3 contains 13 residues. V dropped 5 bases and J dropped 0 bases, with 10 bases sitting between them. Per the germline V gene, CDR1 is GTSNPN and CDR2 is SVGIG (reference sequence). The CDR3 region is CAWGAALNTEAFF. CDR3 nucleotide sequence: TGTGCCTGGGGAGCGGCCCTGAACACTGAAGCTTTCTTT.

This rearrangement joins TRBV29-1 to TRBJ1-2; 7 bases match TRBD1. The CDR3 sequence is 13 residues long. CDR1 and CDR2 from the germline V gene are SQVTM and ANQGSEA. The trim removed 6 bases at V and 7 bases at J, leaving 11 bases unmatched. The CDR3 coding sequence is TGCAGCGTACAGCACCCCGGGACAGTTGGCTACACCTTC. Encoded protein: CSVQHPGTVGYTF.

The J gene is TRBJ2-7, the V gene TRBV30, with D perhaps matching TRBD1 (6 bases). V lost 2 bases and J 3 bases, leaving 14 bases between the germline ends. The CDR3 length is 14 residues. Germline lookup yields CDR1 GTSNPN and CDR2 SVGIG (reference sequence). The CDR3 spells CAWSQQGLSYEQYF. CDR3 in DNA: TGTGCCTGGAGTCAACAGGGTTTAAGCTACGAGCAGTACTTC.

This chain links TRBV7-9 with TRBJ1-4; D possibly corresponds to TRBD1 (6 bases). The CDR3 covers 14 residues. In germline, CDR1 is SEHNR, CDR2 FQNEAQ (reference sequence). V lost 4 bases and J 4 bases, leaving 10 bases between the germline ends. The CDR3 nucleotides read TGTGCCAGCAGCTCAGGACAGATTAATGAAAAACTGTTTTTT. It is translated as CASSSGQINEKLFF.

In DNA form, the CDR3 reads TGCGCCAGCAGTCCGGGACTAGCGGAGATCACAGATACGCAGTATTTT. It codes for CASSPGLAEITDTQYF. V usage is TRBV5-1 and J usage is TRBJ2-3, with 11 bases identical to TRBD2. Germline V lookup: CDR1 SGHRS, CDR2 YFSETQ. This CDR3 contains 16 residues. The J segment lost 2 bases and the V segment lost 5 bases, leaving 7 bases of the junction unmatched.

In its sample, this clone was seen once. V usage is TRBV10-3 and J usage is TRBJ2-3; either TRBD1 or TRBD2 may fit D (6 bases each). The V and J ends lost 11 bases and 4 bases respectively, with 19 bases between them. The length of the CDR3 is 14 residues. Germline-derived CDR1 and CDR2 are ENHRY and SYGVKD. CDR3 region: CASAKGGSADTQYF. The CDR3 DNA reads as TGTGCCTCCGCTAAGGGGGGCAGCGCAGATACGCAGTATTTT.

V usage is TRBV7-2 and J usage is TRBJ1-5; a weak D match, TRBD1 (6 bases). The CDR3 contains 15 residues. Deletions cut 5 bases from V and 3 bases from J, with 14 bases between. CDR1 is SGHTA and CDR2 is FQGNSA in the germline V gene. CDR3 in amino acids: CASSPGQPYNQPQHF. CDR3 in DNA: TGTGCCAGCAGCCCGGGACAACCCTACAATCAGCCCCAGCATTTT. The whole variable domain, remainder taken from reference TRBV7-2 and TRBJ1-5, is GAGVSQSPSNKVTEKGKDVELRCDPISGHTALYWYRQSLGQGLEFLIYFQGNSAPDKSGLPSDRFSAERTGGSVSTLTIQRTQQEDSAVYLCASSPGQPYNQPQHFGDGTRLSIL.

The chain employs TRBV12-3 or TRBV12-4 and TRBJ1-1; D not certain. CDR3 size: 13 residues. Trimming pared 1 base from V and 5 bases from J, leaving 8 bases between. CDR3 protein: CASSLDIGTEAFF. The CDR3 DNA is TGTGCCAGCAGTTTAGACATTGGGACTGAAGCTTTCTTT.